The 27 T cell receptor beta chains listed next were all sequenced from one sample in a study of graft-versus-host responses after intestinal transplantation. These receptors' antigens are unknown. Some clones are missing from TCRdb's copy, which holds only in-frame ones; the method was immunoSEQ multiplex PCR. The sample lists 95,000 to 130,000 clones, about nine tenths occurring once. Material: unstimulated CD4+ T cells sorted from spleen or lymph node cells, obtained before intestinal transplant. Every receptor here comes from a human donor who received an intestinal transplant.

The V and J genes are TRBV28 and TRBJ2-2; 10 bases map to TRBD2. J lost 6 bases, V lost 10 bases, and 14 bases had no gene match. The germline V gene has CDR1 MDHEN and CDR2 SYDVKM. This CDR3 is 16 amino acids long. The CDR3 coding sequence is TGTGCCACCAAATATCTAGCGGGAGTGGGGCCCGGGGAGCTGTTTTTT. It yields the protein CATKYLAGVGPGELFF.

The DNA of the CDR3 is TGTGCCAGCAGCTTTAGAAAGGGGGCGGTCAATGAGCAGTTCTTC. Residues: CASSFRKGAVNEQFF. This chain links TRBV5-4 with TRBJ2-1, with 7 bases that match TRBD1. The CDR3 is 15 amino acids. CDR1 is SGHNT and CDR2 is YYREEE in the germline V gene (reference sequence). V shed 2 bases and J 6 bases; nucleotides not matched to a gene: 8.

This chain joins TRBV10-3 and TRBJ2-7; D not certain. The CDR3 spans 15 residues. Trimming shortened V by 2 bases and J by 4 bases, and 15 bases separated the two germline ends. In germline, CDR1 is ENHRY, CDR2 SYGVKD. Here the CDR3 DNA reads TGTGCCATCAGTGAGACTACGGATCTGAAGTACGAGCAGTACTTC. This sequence encodes CAISETTDLKYEQYF.

The chain carries TRBV7-2 and TRBJ2-7; the D is unclear. The CDR3 is made up of 14 amino acids. Germline V gene sequence: CDR1 SGHTA, CDR2 FQGNSA. V was cut by 3 bases and J by 0 bases, with 9 bases left in between. The CDR3 nucleotides are TGTGCCAGCAGCTTCCTTCGGAGCTCCTACGAGCAGTACTTC. Encoded protein: CASSFLRSSYEQYF.

The chain employs TRBV7-7 and TRBJ2-3; D may be TRBD2 (5 bases). Looked up from germline, CDR1 is SSHAT and CDR2 is FNYEAQ (reference sequence). This CDR3 has 10 amino acids. The V gene lost 10 bases and the J gene lost 5 bases, with 7 bases spanning the gap. The CDR3 protein is CAIAGDTQYF. DNA of the CDR3: TGTGCCATCGCGGGAGATACGCAGTATTTT.

As DNA, the CDR3 is TGTGCCAGCAGTCTCATCCGGGGACTCAACTACGAGCAGTACTTC. It is translated as CASSLIRGLNYEQYF. V and J are TRBV28 and TRBJ2-7; a possible D gene is TRBD2 (6 bases). Germline values: CDR1 MDHEN, CDR2 SYDVKM. The CDR3 is made up of 15 amino acids. With 5 bases removed from V and 3 bases from J, the gap between germline ends came to 17 bases.

The rearrangement joins TRBV5-1 to TRBJ1-1, with unresolved D. The V gene lost 5 bases and the J gene lost 1 base, with 12 bases spanning the gap. Per the germline V gene, CDR1 is SGHRS and CDR2 is YFSETQ. This CDR3 is 14 amino acids long. CDR3 region: CASRIDFGNTEAFF. The CDR3 DNA reads TGCGCCAGCAGGATAGATTTTGGGAACACTGAAGCTTTCTTT.

This clone has a handful of counts. The chain employs TRBV30 and TRBJ1-1; 7 bases fit TRBD1. The germline gives CDR1 GTSNPN, CDR2 SVGIG (reference sequence). This CDR3 has 16 amino acids. V lost 2 bases, J lost 7 bases, and 16 bases stayed unmatched. The CDR3 sequence is CAWSRVRGRGYGEAFF. CDR3 bases: TGTGCCTGGAGTCGGGTCCGGGGCAGGGGGTATGGTGAAGCTTTCTTT.

This chain joins TRBV10-3 and TRBJ1-1; TRBD1 matches 7 bases. V trimming: 10 bases; J trimming: 0 bases; junction bases outside the gene matches: 8. CDR3 length: 14 residues. The germline V gene encodes CDR1 ENHRY and CDR2 SYGVKD. CDR3 nucleotides: TGTGCCACCAGAGGGGGACAGATGAACACTGAAGCTTTCTTT. This translates into CATRGGQMNTEAFF.

The J gene is TRBJ2-1, the V gene TRBV6-4; 8 bases agree with TRBD2. The CDR3 runs 15 residues. With V trimmed by 6 bases and J by 7 bases, 11 bases remained unmatched. Germline V gene data show CDR1 as MRHNA and CDR2 as SNTAGT. CDR3 DNA: TGTGCCAGCAGCCCCACAGGTTCGGGAGGGAATGAGCAGTTCTTC. Its protein is CASSPTGSGGNEQFF.

J is TRBJ1-1 and V is TRBV6-5, with TRBD1 matching over 7 bases. Germline CDR1 is MNHEY and CDR2 is SVGAGI. The CDR3 spans 13 residues. The V and J ends lost 8 bases and 11 bases, in that order; junction bases with no gene match: 14. The CDR3 loop reads CASSYLEGRGAFF. The CDR3 coding sequence is TGTGCCAGCTCGTACCTTGAGGGCAGGGGGGCTTTCTTT.

This chain connects TRBV19 to TRBJ2-2, with TRBD1 identical over 7 bases. V shed 9 bases, J shed 3 bases, and the junction held 22 bases outside the gene matches. Germline CDR1 is LNHDA and CDR2 is SQIVND (reference sequence). This CDR3 spans 19 amino acids. In DNA form, the CDR3 reads TGTGCCAGACCCTCCCAGCAGGTCAGGGGGTTGGGCGACACCGGGGAGCTGTTTTTT. Translating gives CARPSQQVRGLGDTGELFF.

CDR3 DNA sequence: TGTGCCAGCAGCGTAACGGGGGTGACAGATACGCAGTATTTT. Its translation is CASSVTGVTDTQYF. V usage is TRBV9 and J usage is TRBJ2-3, with D tentatively TRBD2 (6 bases). In germline, CDR1 is SGDLS, CDR2 YYNGEE. The V gene lost 1 base and the J gene lost 3 bases, with 9 bases spanning the gap. The CDR3 is 14 amino acids.

This rearrangement joins TRBV5-1 to TRBJ2-1; 8 nucleotides match TRBD2. CDR3 length: 16 residues. Germline V CDR1 and CDR2: SGHRS, YFSETQ. The J segment lost 10 bases and the V segment lost 4 bases, leaving 16 bases of the junction unmatched. The CDR3 region has the DNA TGCGCCAGCAGCCCCGTAAGAAGCGGGAGTTTACGGGAGCAGTTCTTC. It translates to CASSPVRSGSLREQFF.

This chain connects TRBV11-2 to TRBJ1-2; 8 bases are shared with TRBD1. Germline loops: CDR1 SGHAT, CDR2 FQNNGV. The CDR3 consists of 13 residues. V dropped 5 bases and J dropped 2; count of bases not matched to a gene: 1. In DNA form, the CDR3 reads TGTGCCAGCAGCCGGGACAGGAACTATGGCTACACCTTC. Translated, it gives CASSRDRNYGYTF.

This chain joins TRBV9 and TRBJ1-1; D is possibly TRBD1 (6 bases). Between the trimmed V and J ends, which lost 0 bases and 5 bases, there was a span of 26 bases. The CDR3 runs 19 residues. Looked up from germline, CDR1 is SGDLS and CDR2 is YYNGEE. The chain's CDR3 is CASSVEGGAWGGWGTEAFF. The CDR3 nucleotides are TGTGCCAGCAGCGTAGAGGGTGGGGCGTGGGGGGGCTGGGGGACTGAAGCTTTCTTT.

This rearrangement joins TRBV30 to TRBJ2-1, with 8 bases fitting TRBD2. V shed 8 bases and J 0 bases; nucleotides not matched to a gene: 9. Germline CDR1 GTSNPN, CDR2 SVGIG (reference sequence). There are 15 residues in the CDR3. CDR3 nucleotides: TGTGCCCTCCTTCTAGCGGGCCGCTCCTACAATGAGCAGTTCTTC. This translates into CALLLAGRSYNEQFF.

J is TRBJ2-2 and V is TRBV7-8; possibly TRBD2 for D (6 bases). The germline V and J ends were trimmed by 5 bases and 1 base, with 14 bases remaining between them. This CDR3 has 16 amino acids. Germline assignment: CDR1 SGHVS and CDR2 FQNEAQ. CDR3 sequence reads: CASSPGRTKNTGELFF. CDR3 bases: TGTGCCAGCAGCCCCGGACGGACTAAGAACACCGGGGAGCTGTTTTTT.

The chain couples TRBV19 to TRBJ1-5; a possible D gene is TRBD1 (6 bases). The CDR3 runs to 17 residues. The germline CDR1 and CDR2 sequences are LNHDA and SQIVND (reference sequence). Trimming took 3 bases from V and 6 from J, leaving 21 bases between them. The DNA for the CDR3 is TGTGCCAGTAGTATTACCAGATCCCGACAGGTGAGTCAGCCCCAGCATTTT. This codes for CASSITRSRQVSQPQHF.

CDR3 in amino acids: CASSEEYRGGNEQFF. In DNA form, the CDR3 reads TGTGCCAGCAGTGAAGAATACAGGGGGGGCAATGAGCAGTTCTTC. The chain uses TRBV25-1 and TRBJ2-1; maybe TRBD1 (8 bases). V was pared by 2 bases and J by 6 bases, with 14 bases between. The CDR3 totals 15 residues. The germline V gene encodes CDR1 MGHDK and CDR2 SYGVNS.

The chain combines TRBV25-1 with TRBJ1-5; D remains unclear. Germline V gene lookup returns CDR1 MGHDK and CDR2 SYGVNS. Trimming took off 2 bases at V and 2 bases at J, with 10 bases between the two ends. The CDR3 runs to 15 residues. CDR3 protein: CASSEGGSGNQPQHF. CDR3 bases: TGTGCCAGCAGTGAAGGCGGGTCTGGCAATCAGCCCCAGCATTTT.

The gene calls are TRBV13 and TRBJ1-1, with D perhaps matching TRBD1 (6 bases). The CDR3 spans 15 residues. Germline loops: CDR1 PRHDT, CDR2 FYEKMQ (reference sequence). The V gene lost 5 bases and the J gene lost 1 base, with 14 bases spanning the gap. CDR3 DNA sequence: TGTGCCAGCAGCGAAGGGGGGGGCCGGAACACTGAAGCTTTCTTT. Translation gives CASSEGGGRNTEAFF.

V gene TRBV5-1 combines with J gene TRBJ2-7; 11 nucleotides align to TRBD2. The J segment lost 5 bases and the V segment lost 0 bases, leaving 16 bases of the junction unmatched. Germline CDR1 and CDR2: SGHRS and YFSETQ. The CDR3 contains 19 residues. CDR3 bases: TGCGCCAGCAGCTTGGCCGCAACTAGCGGGGGCTACCCTTGGGACGAGCAGTACTTC. It translates to CASSLAATSGGYPWDEQYF.

This clone was found a few times. The chain joins TRBV27 to TRBJ2-7; 7 positions match TRBD2. From germline, CDR1 is MNHEY and CDR2 SMNVEV (reference sequence). V lost 3 bases and J lost 5; bases outside the gene matches: 7. The CDR3 runs to 14 residues. CDR3 sequence (DNA): TGTGCCAGCAGTTTCATCGCGGGAGACCACGAGCAGTACTTC. It is translated as CASSFIAGDHEQYF.

The chain is built from TRBV7-9 and TRBJ2-7; 10 bases align to TRBD1. Germline V gives CDR1 SEHNR, CDR2 FQNEAQ (reference sequence). This CDR3 is 15 amino acids long. The V segment lost 7 bases and the J segment 0 bases; nucleotides outside the gene matches: 6. The CDR3 sequence is CASTPDRGSSYEQYF. DNA of the CDR3: TGTGCCAGCACCCCGGACAGGGGGAGCTCCTACGAGCAGTACTTC. Complete variable domain (other parts from reference TRBV7-9 and TRBJ2-7): DTGVSQNPRHKITKRGQNVTFRCDPISEHNRLYWYRQTLGQGPEFLTYFQNEAQLEKSRLLSDRFSAERPKGSFSTLEIQRTEQGDSAMYLCASTPDRGSSYEQYFGPGTRLTVT.

This chain joins TRBV15 and TRBJ2-3, with 9 bases aligning to TRBD1. CDR1 is LNHNV, CDR2 YYDKDF, per germline (reference sequence). The J segment lost 2 bases and the V segment lost 6 bases, leaving 9 bases of the junction unmatched. The CDR3 totals 16 residues. In DNA, the CDR3 is TGTGCCACCAGTAACTCACAGGGGGCTTTCACAGATACGCAGTATTTT. Translating it yields CATSNSQGAFTDTQYF.

The chain uses TRBV10-3 and TRBJ2-1; D gene ambiguous. This CDR3 region has 14 residues. From germline, CDR1 is ENHRY and CDR2 SYGVKD. V was shortened by 5 bases and J by 0 bases, with 8 bases between the two germline ends. CDR3 DNA: TGTGCCATCAGTATCCGGTACTCCTACAATGAGCAGTTCTTC. It translates to CAISIRYSYNEQFF.